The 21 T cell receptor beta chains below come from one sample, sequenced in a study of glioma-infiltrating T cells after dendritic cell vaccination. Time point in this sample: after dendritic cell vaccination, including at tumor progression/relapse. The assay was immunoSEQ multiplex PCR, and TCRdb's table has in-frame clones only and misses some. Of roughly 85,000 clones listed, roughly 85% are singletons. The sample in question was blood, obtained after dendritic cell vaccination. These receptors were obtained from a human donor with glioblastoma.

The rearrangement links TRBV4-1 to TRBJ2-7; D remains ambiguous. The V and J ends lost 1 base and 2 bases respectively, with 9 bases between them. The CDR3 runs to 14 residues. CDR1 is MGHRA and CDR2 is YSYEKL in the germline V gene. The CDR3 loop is CASSQGAVTYEQYF. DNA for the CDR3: TGCGCCAGCAGCCAAGGGGCAGTTACCTACGAGCAGTACTTC.

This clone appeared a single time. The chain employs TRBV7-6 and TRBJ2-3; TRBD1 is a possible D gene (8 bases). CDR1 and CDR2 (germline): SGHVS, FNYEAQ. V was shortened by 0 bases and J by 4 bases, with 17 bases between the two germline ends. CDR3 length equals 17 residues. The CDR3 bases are TGTGCCAGCAGCTTAGCGCCCCAGGGGGCGGGGGCAGATACGCAGTATTTT. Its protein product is CASSLAPQGAGADTQYF.

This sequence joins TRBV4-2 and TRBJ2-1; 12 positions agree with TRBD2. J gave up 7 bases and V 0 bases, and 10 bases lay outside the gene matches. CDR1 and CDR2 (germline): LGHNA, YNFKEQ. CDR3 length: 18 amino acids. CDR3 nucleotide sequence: TGTGCCAGCAGCCAAGAGTCCCCACTAGCGGGGGGTGGGAATGAGCAGTTCTTC. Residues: CASSQESPLAGGGNEQFF.

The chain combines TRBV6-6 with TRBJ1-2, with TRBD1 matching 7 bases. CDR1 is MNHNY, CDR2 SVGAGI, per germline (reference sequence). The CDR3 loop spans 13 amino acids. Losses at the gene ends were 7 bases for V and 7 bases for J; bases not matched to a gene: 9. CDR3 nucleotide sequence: TGTGCCAGCACCGAGGGGGCTTCCTTTGGCTACACCTTC. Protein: CASTEGASFGYTF.

CDR3 nucleotides: TGTGCCAGCAGTTCCGCGGCGGGACAGGGATACTTC. This sequence encodes CASSSAAGQGYF. The chain combines TRBV11-2 with TRBJ2-7, with 9 nucleotides matching TRBD1. Per germline, CDR1 SGHAT and CDR2 FQNNGV. V was clipped by 6 bases and J by 13 bases; unmatched bases: 10. The CDR3 is 12 amino acids.

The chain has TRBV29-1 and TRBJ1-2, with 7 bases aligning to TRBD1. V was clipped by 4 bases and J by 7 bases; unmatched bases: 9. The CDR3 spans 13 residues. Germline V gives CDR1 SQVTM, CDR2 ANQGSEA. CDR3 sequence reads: CSVGATGRAGYTF. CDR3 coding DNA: TGCAGCGTTGGGGCGACAGGGAGAGCTGGCTACACCTTC.

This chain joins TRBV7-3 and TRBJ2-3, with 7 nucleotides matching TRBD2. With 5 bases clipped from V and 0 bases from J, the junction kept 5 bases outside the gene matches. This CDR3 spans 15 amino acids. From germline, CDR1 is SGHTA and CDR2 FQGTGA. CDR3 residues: CASSGTGGSTDTQYF. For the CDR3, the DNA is TGTGCCAGCAGCGGCACGGGAGGAAGCACAGATACGCAGTATTTT.

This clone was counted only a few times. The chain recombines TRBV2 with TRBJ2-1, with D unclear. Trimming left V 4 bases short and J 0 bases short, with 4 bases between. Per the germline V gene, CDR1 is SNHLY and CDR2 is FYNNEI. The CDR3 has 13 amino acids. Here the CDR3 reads CASSASSYNEQFF. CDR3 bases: TGTGCCAGCAGTGCTAGCTCCTACAATGAGCAGTTCTTC.

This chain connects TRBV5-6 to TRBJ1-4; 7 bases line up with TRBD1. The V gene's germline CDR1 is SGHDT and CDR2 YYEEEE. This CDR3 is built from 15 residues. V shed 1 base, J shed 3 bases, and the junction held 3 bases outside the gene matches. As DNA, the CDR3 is TGTGCCAGCAGCTTGACAGGGGCCGCTAATGAAAAACTGTTTTTT. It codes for CASSLTGAANEKLFF.

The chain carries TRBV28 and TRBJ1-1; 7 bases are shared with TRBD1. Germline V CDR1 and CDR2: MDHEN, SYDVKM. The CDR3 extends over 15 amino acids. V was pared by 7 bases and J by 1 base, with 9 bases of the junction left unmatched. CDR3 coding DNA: TGTGCCAGCACCCCCTCGACAGGGACGAACACTGAAGCTTTCTTT. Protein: CASTPSTGTNTEAFF. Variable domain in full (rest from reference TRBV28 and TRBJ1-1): DVKVTQSSRYLVKRTGEKVFLECVQDMDHENMFWYRQDPGLGLRLIYFSYDVKMKEKGDIPEGYSVSREKKERFSLILESASTNQTSMYLCASTPSTGTNTEAFFGQGTRLTVV.

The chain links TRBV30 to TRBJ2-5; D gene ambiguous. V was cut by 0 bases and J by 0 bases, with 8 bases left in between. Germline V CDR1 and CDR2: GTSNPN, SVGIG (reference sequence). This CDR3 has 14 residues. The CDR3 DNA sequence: TGTGCCTGGAGTGTTGGAGTGGACCAAGAGACCCAGTACTTC. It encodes CAWSVGVDQETQYF.

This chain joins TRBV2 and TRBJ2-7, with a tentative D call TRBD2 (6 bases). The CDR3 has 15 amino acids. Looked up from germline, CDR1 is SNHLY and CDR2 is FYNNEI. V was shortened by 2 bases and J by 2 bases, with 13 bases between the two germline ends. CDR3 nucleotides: TGTGCCAGCAGTGAAAGAATAGCGGCCCCCTACGAGCAGTACTTC. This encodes CASSERIAAPYEQYF.

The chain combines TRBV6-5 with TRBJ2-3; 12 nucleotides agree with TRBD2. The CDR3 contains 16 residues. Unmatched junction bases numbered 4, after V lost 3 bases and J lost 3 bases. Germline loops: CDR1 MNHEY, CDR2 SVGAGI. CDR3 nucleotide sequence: TGTGCCAGCAGTTATGAGGGACTAGCGGGTACAGATACGCAGTATTTT. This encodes CASSYEGLAGTDTQYF.

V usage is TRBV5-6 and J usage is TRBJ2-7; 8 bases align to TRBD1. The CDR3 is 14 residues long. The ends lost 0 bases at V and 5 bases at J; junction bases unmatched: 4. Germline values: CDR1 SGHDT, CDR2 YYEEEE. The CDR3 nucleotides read TGTGCCAGCAGCTTGGGGACAGGGATTCACGAGCAGTACTTC. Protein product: CASSLGTGIHEQYF.

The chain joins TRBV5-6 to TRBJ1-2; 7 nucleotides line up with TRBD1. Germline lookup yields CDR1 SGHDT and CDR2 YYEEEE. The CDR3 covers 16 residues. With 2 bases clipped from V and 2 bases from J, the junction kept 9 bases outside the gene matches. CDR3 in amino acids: CASSLFPGDRNYGYTF. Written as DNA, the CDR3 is TGTGCCAGCAGCTTATTTCCTGGGGACAGAAACTATGGCTACACCTTC.

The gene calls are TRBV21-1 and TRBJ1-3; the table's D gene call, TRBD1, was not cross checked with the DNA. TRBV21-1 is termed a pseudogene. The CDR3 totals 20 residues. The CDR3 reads CASSKFNRRTGGREGNTIYF. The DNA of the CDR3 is TGTGCCAGCAGCAAATTTAATAGGCGAACAGGGGGTCGGGAAGGAAACACCATATATTTT.

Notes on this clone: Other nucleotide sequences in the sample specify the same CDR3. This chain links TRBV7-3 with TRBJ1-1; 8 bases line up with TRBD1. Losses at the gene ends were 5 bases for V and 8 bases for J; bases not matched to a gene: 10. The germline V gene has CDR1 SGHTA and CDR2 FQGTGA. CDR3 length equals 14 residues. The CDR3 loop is CASSLGQGRTEAFF. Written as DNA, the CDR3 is TGTGCCAGCAGCCTAGGACAGGGCCGCACCGAAGCTTTCTTT. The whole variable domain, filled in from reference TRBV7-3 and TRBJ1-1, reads GAGVSQTPSNKVTEKGKYVELRCDPISGHTALYWYRQSLGQGPEFLIYFQGTGAADDSGLPNDRFFAVRPEGSVSTLKIQRTERGDSAVYLCASSLGQGRTEAFFGQGTRLTVV.

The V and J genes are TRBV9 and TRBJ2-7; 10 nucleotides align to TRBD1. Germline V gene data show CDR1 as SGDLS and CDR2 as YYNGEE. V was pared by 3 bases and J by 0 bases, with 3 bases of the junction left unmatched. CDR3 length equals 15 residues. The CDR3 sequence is CASSAGTGASYEQYF. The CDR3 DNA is TGTGCCAGCAGCGCAGGGACAGGGGCCTCCTACGAGCAGTACTTC. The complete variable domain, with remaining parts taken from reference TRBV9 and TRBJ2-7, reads DSGVTQTPKHLITATGQRVTLRCSPRSGDLSVYWYQQSLDQGLQFLIQYYNGEERAKGNILERFSAQQFPDLHSELNLSSLELGDSALYFCASSAGTGASYEQYFGPGTRLTVT.

As DNA, the CDR3 is TGTGCCAGCAGGCGGGGGGACAAAAGCTCCTACGAGCAGTACTTC. Translation: CASRRGDKSSYEQYF. V and J are TRBV6-1 and TRBJ2-7, with TRBD2 identical over 8 bases. V trimming: 6 bases; J trimming: 0 bases; junction bases outside the gene matches: 7. The CDR3 has 15 amino acids. The germline V gene has CDR1 MNHNS and CDR2 SASEGT.

The CDR3, as DNA: TGTGCCAGCAGGGGACAGGGGTACTACGAGCAGTACTTC. Amino acids: CASRGQGYYEQYF. V usage is TRBV7-2 and J usage is TRBJ2-7, with TRBD1 matching 10 bases. The V gene's germline CDR1 is SGHTA and CDR2 FQGNSA. Unmatched junction bases numbered 2, after V lost 6 bases and J lost 3 bases. CDR3 length: 13 amino acids.

The CDR3, as DNA: TGTGCCAGTACGACGGGGGACTCTTCCTACAATGAGCAGTTCTTC. Its protein is CASTTGDSSYNEQFF. V and J are TRBV19 and TRBJ2-1; the D gene is possibly TRBD2 (6 bases). In germline, CDR1 is LNHDA, CDR2 SQIVND (reference sequence). V was trimmed by 7 bases and J by 1 base, leaving 14 bases between them. There are 15 residues in the CDR3.